These 6 T cell receptor beta chains share one sample of origin, sequenced in a study of neurological immune-mediated disorders. One entry per CDR3 protein results from TCRdb running MiXCR on the 5' RACE reads. The repertoire includes roughly 39,000 distinct CDR3 sequences, approximately 7.2% of them detected once, and around 6% sits in the top ten. Sequenced material: CD4+ T cells from blood. These TCRs come from a man in his fifties or sixties in good health.

This clonotype was detected ten times or more. V and J are TRBV7-8 and TRBJ2-3; 11 bases map to TRBD2. The CDR3 is 17 amino acids. Germline assignment: CDR1 SGHVS and CDR2 FQNEAQ. V shed 6 bases and J 2 bases; nucleotides not matched to a gene: 10. The CDR3 DNA reads TGTGCCAGCAGGCCGGGGAGGACTAGCGGGTTCACAGATACGCAGTATTTT. The encoded protein is CASRPGRTSGFTDTQYF. Based on the CDR3 plus reference TRBV7-8 and TRBJ2-3, the full variable domain is GAGVSQSPRYKVAKRGQDVALRCDPISGHVSLFWYQQALGQGPEFLTYFQNEAQLDKSGLPSDRFFAERPEGSVSTLKIQRTQQEDSAVYLCASRPGRTSGFTDTQYFGPGTRLTVL.

In its sample, this clonotype was seen many times. The chain is built from TRBV29-1 and TRBJ2-7; weak D call: TRBD2 (5 bases). CDR1 is SQVTM and CDR2 is ANQGSEA in the germline V gene. V was pared by 6 bases and J by 4 bases, with 13 bases between. The CDR3 consists of 12 residues. In DNA, the CDR3 is TGCAGCGTGGGGAGCGCTCGGTACGAGCAGTACTTC. Residues: CSVGSARYEQYF.

This clonotype was found a few times. The rearrangement uses TRBV7-2 and TRBJ2-7; D is undetermined. The CDR3 covers 15 residues. Germline CDR1 SGHTA, CDR2 FQGNSA. Trimming took off 3 bases at V and 1 base at J, with 13 bases between the two ends. For the CDR3, the DNA is TGTGCCAGCAGCTTTGATGCGTCCGCTTCCTACGAGCAGTACTTC. This encodes CASSFDASASYEQYF.

This clonotype was recorded many times. V and J are TRBV7-3 and TRBJ2-3; D is unclear. Germline loops: CDR1 SGHTA, CDR2 FQGTGA. V was clipped by 1 base and J by 0 bases, with 5 bases between them. This CDR3 region has 14 residues. CDR3: CASSLSPSTDTQYF. DNA of the CDR3: TGTGCCAGCAGCTTAAGCCCCAGCACAGATACGCAGTATTTT.

This clonotype came up many times. The CDR3 protein is CASSLAASGPYEQYF. CDR3 coding DNA: TGCGCCAGCAGCTTGGCCGCTAGCGGCCCCTACGAGCAGTACTTC. The V gene is TRBV5-1, the J gene TRBJ2-7, with 7 bases aligning to TRBD2. The ends lost 0 bases at V and 2 bases at J; junction bases unmatched: 5. Germline V gene sequence: CDR1 SGHRS, CDR2 YFSETQ. The CDR3 is 15 amino acids.

In this sample, this clonotype turned up a few times. V and J are TRBV20-1 and TRBJ2-7, with TRBD2 matching 9 bases. This CDR3 is 15 amino acids long. V was clipped by 3 bases and J by 0 bases; unmatched bases: 6. CDR1 is DFQATT and CDR2 is SNEGSKA in the germline V gene (reference sequence). In DNA form, the CDR3 reads TGCAGTGCTAGGATACTAGCGGGCAGCTCCTACGAGCAGTACTTC. Protein product: CSARILAGSSYEQYF.